The next 27 T cell receptor beta chains were all read from a single sample in a study of blood T cell repertoires in COVID-19. The data were produced by immunoSEQ multiplex PCR, yet TCRdb's version contains in-frame clones alone and is incomplete. The sample yields under 250,000 clones, under 90% seen once. Source material: peripheral blood. The receptor source for this set is a woman aged 60 to 75 who had recovered from COVID-19.

The chain is built from TRBV7-9 and TRBJ2-7; possibly TRBD2 for D (6 bases). Germline V gene sequence: CDR1 SEHNR, CDR2 FQNEAQ (reference sequence). The germline V and J ends were trimmed by 5 bases and 0 bases, with 14 bases remaining between them. The CDR3 totals 15 residues. CDR3 in amino acids: CASSPLGGSSYEQYF. As DNA, the CDR3 is TGTGCCAGCAGCCCCCTCGGGGGTAGCTCCTACGAGCAGTACTTC. The full variable domain, completed using reference TRBV7-9 and TRBJ2-7, is DTGVSQNPRHKITKRGQNVTFRCDPISEHNRLYWYRQTLGQGPEFLTYFQNEAQLEKSRLLSDRFSAERPKGSFSTLEIQRTEQGDSAMYLCASSPLGGSSYEQYFGPGTRLTVT.

J is TRBJ2-5 and V is TRBV19; 9 bases match TRBD2. CDR3 length equals 15 residues. V was pared by 5 bases and J by 4 bases, with 8 bases of the junction left unmatched. The germline V gene has CDR1 LNHDA and CDR2 SQIVND (reference sequence). Written as DNA, the CDR3 is TGTGCCAGTAGTCCTCGTAGCGGGGGAGGAGAGACCCAGTACTTC. Protein sequence: CASSPRSGGGETQYF.

This sequence joins TRBV30 and TRBJ2-6, with D possibly TRBD1 on 6 matching bases. V gave up 7 bases and J gave up 2 bases, with 12 bases separating them. The CDR3 has 14 residues. Germline V lookup: CDR1 GTSNPN, CDR2 SVGIG (reference sequence). CDR3 amino acids: CASFGGAGANVLTF. Here the CDR3 DNA reads TGTGCCTCCTTTGGGGGCGCTGGGGCCAACGTCCTGACTTTC. The full variable domain, with the rest looked up from reference TRBV30 and TRBJ2-6, is SQTIHQWPATLVQPVGSPLSLECTVEGTSNPNLYWYRQAAGRGLQLLFYSVGIGQISSEVPQNLSASRPQDRQFILSSKKLLLSDSGFYLCASFGGAGANVLTFGAGSRLTVL.

This rearrangement joins TRBV11-3 to TRBJ2-2; D not resolved. V was trimmed by 5 bases and J by 6 bases, leaving 7 bases between them. Germline CDR1 is SGHNT and CDR2 is YENEEA. The length of the CDR3 is 12 residues. The CDR3 nucleotides are TGTGCCAGCAGCCCCCCAGCCGGGGAGCTGTTTTTT. The encoded protein is CASSPPAGELFF.

This sequence joins TRBV5-4 and TRBJ2-7; a weak D match, TRBD2 (5 bases). The V and J ends lost 2 bases and 3 bases respectively, with 12 bases between them. The CDR3 has 14 residues. Germline CDR1 reads SGHNT; CDR2 reads YYREEE (reference sequence). The CDR3 reads CASSFKDWNYEQYF. The CDR3 DNA is TGTGCCAGCAGCTTTAAGGACTGGAACTACGAGCAGTACTTC.

The chain recombines TRBV3-1 (or the pseudogene TRBV3-2) with TRBJ1-2, with 9 bases fitting TRBD1. The CDR3 has 14 residues. Germline loops: CDR1 LGHDT, CDR2 YNNKEL (reference sequence). V trimming: 4 bases; J trimming: 7 bases; junction bases outside the gene matches: 7. The CDR3 nucleotides read TGTGCCAGCAGCCCCGGACAGGGGCTGGGTGGCTACACCTTC. This translates into CASSPGQGLGGYTF.

The chain has TRBV10-2 and TRBJ2-7; 8 bases fit TRBD1. This CDR3 contains 18 residues. J lost 2 bases, V lost 0 bases, and 12 bases had no gene match. The germline CDR1 and CDR2 sequences are WSHSY and SAAADI. CDR3 protein: CASSESAGGSPVTYEQYF. CDR3 coding DNA: TGCGCCAGCAGTGAGTCGGCAGGGGGCTCGCCGGTTACCTACGAGCAGTACTTC.

The rearrangement joins TRBV24-1 to TRBJ2-7; 14 bases map to TRBD2. This CDR3 is built from 21 residues. Unmatched junction bases numbered 12, after V lost 0 bases and J lost 0 bases. CDR1 and CDR2 from the germline V gene are KGHDR and SFDVKD. CDR3 amino acids: CATSDLVVGLAGAESSYEQYF. The CDR3 nucleotides read TGTGCCACCAGTGATTTGGTGGTGGGACTAGCGGGGGCCGAGAGCTCCTACGAGCAGTACTTC.

CDR3 DNA: TGTGCCAGCAGTGCCGCCAGGGCCACCCACGAGCAGTACTTC. Residues: CASSAARATHEQYF. The chain combines TRBV2 with TRBJ2-7, with D possibly matching TRBD1 (5 bases). The ends were cut back, 4 bases at V and 5 bases at J, with 15 bases in the middle. In germline, CDR1 is SNHLY, CDR2 FYNNEI. The CDR3 is made up of 14 amino acids.

V and J are TRBV6-2 or TRBV6-3 and TRBJ2-4; TRBD2 matches at 8 bases. The germline gives CDR1 MNHEY, CDR2 SVGEGT. After removal of 4 bases from V and 0 bases from J, the junction contained 14 bases not matched to a gene. The CDR3 totals 19 residues. CDR3 coding DNA: TGTGCCAGCAGTTTCCCGGGGGGGCTGGAAGGCTTAGCCAAAAACATTCAGTACTTC. Translation gives CASSFPGGLEGLAKNIQYF.

The chain's CDR3 is CASSFGGHTEAFF. The CDR3 DNA is TGTGCCAGCAGTTTCGGGGGGCACACTGAAGCTTTCTTT. The chain has TRBV27 and TRBJ1-1, with D perhaps matching TRBD1 (6 bases). Germline CDR1 MNHEY, CDR2 SMNVEV (reference sequence). The CDR3 is made up of 13 amino acids. The V end was cut by 3 bases, the J end by 3 bases, with 8 bases between.

The rearrangement uses TRBV4-1 and TRBJ1-2; weak D call: TRBD1 (5 bases). Germline-derived CDR1 and CDR2 are MGHRA and YSYEKL. V was cut by 4 bases and J by 4 bases, with 13 bases left in between. The CDR3 loop spans 14 amino acids. This chain's CDR3 is CASSPLGGFYGYTF. For the CDR3, the DNA is TGCGCCAGCAGCCCTCTGGGGGGGTTCTATGGCTACACCTTC.

V and J are TRBV10-3 and TRBJ2-7; 7 bases line up with TRBD1. The CDR3 is 14 residues long. Germline V gene data show CDR1 as ENHRY and CDR2 as SYGVKD. V dropped 4 bases and J dropped 2; count of bases not matched to a gene: 5. The CDR3 DNA is TGTGCCATCAGTGCCGCAGGGGGTACCTACGAGCAGTACTTC. Its translation: CAISAAGGTYEQYF.

The V gene is TRBV25-1, the J gene TRBJ1-3; 10 nucleotides agree with TRBD1. This CDR3 has 15 amino acids. Trimming at V came to 4 bases and at J to 2 bases, leaving 2 bases not matched to a gene. Germline-derived CDR1 and CDR2 are MGHDK and SYGVNS. As DNA, the CDR3 is TGTGCCAGCAGTGCCGGACAGGGGGCTGGAAACACCATATATTTT. It is translated as CASSAGQGAGNTIYF.

In DNA form, the CDR3 reads TGCGCCAGCAGCCTAGGACAGGGGGGAAGGACTGAAGCTTTCTTT. Amino acid sequence: CASSLGQGGRTEAFF. This chain links TRBV4-1 with TRBJ1-1, with TRBD1 matching over 10 bases. From germline, CDR1 is MGHRA and CDR2 YSYEKL. The V and J ends lost 4 bases and 5 bases, in that order; junction bases with no gene match: 7. The CDR3 is made up of 15 amino acids.

The V gene is TRBV2, the J gene TRBJ1-2; tentative D call: TRBD1 (5 bases). Germline V gene sequence: CDR1 SNHLY, CDR2 FYNNEI. V was trimmed by 6 bases and J by 7 bases, leaving 15 bases between them. There are 13 residues in the CDR3. The chain's CDR3 is CASSLNRIAGYTF. For the CDR3, the DNA is TGTGCCAGCAGCCTTAACAGGATCGCTGGCTACACCTTC. Full variable domain (missing parts from reference TRBV2 and TRBJ1-2): EPEVTQTPSHQVTQMGQEVILRCVPISNHLYFYWYRQILGQKVEFLVSFYNNEISEKSEIFDDQFSVERPDGSNFTLKIRSTKLEDSAMYFCASSLNRIAGYTFGSGTRLTVV.

V gene TRBV3-1 (or the pseudogene TRBV3-2) combines with J gene TRBJ2-7; D might be TRBD1 (6 bases). Germline values: CDR1 LGHDT, CDR2 YNNKEL (reference sequence). Trimming removed 4 bases from V and 3 bases from J, with 16 bases in between. CDR3 length equals 15 residues. In DNA, the CDR3 is TGTGCCAGCAGCCCTTCCGGGACATTCTACTACGAGCAGTACTTC. It yields the protein CASSPSGTFYYEQYF.

This rearrangement joins TRBV25-1 to TRBJ1-1; 7 nucleotides align to TRBD1. J was trimmed by 1 base and V by 5 bases; bases with no gene match: 1. The germline V gene has CDR1 MGHDK and CDR2 SYGVNS. CDR3 length: 13 amino acids. The CDR3 nucleotides are TGTGCCAGCAGTTGGACAGGGAACACTGAAGCTTTCTTT. Residues: CASSWTGNTEAFF.

In this sample, this clone turned up once. The V and J genes are TRBV2 and TRBJ2-1, with no clear D. The V end was cut by 2 bases, the J end by 7 bases, with 3 bases between. Germline-derived CDR1 and CDR2 are SNHLY and FYNNEI. The CDR3 extends over 11 amino acids. CDR3 sequence reads: CASSESNEQFF. The CDR3 DNA is TGTGCCAGCAGTGAATCAAATGAGCAGTTCTTC.

The gene calls are TRBV5-6 and TRBJ1-1, with TRBD1 identical over 7 bases. Germline V gene sequence: CDR1 SGHDT, CDR2 YYEEEE. CDR3 length equals 13 residues. V lost 4 bases, J lost 7 bases, and 7 bases stayed unmatched. In DNA form, the CDR3 reads TGTGCCAGCAGCGGGGGGACAGATGATGAAGCTTTCTTT. Translated: CASSGGTDDEAFF.

This sequence joins TRBV6-5 and TRBJ2-5, with TRBD2 identical over 9 bases. This CDR3 has 14 amino acids. Germline assignment: CDR1 MNHEY and CDR2 SVGAGI. J was trimmed by 5 bases and V by 6 bases; bases with no gene match: 7. CDR3 in amino acids: CASRAGLAPETQYF. CDR3 nucleotides: TGTGCCAGCAGGGCCGGACTAGCGCCCGAGACCCAGTACTTC.

V and J are TRBV5-4 and TRBJ2-5; the match to TRBD1 covers 8 bases. Per the germline V gene, CDR1 is SGHNT and CDR2 is YYREEE (reference sequence). V dropped 2 bases and J dropped 7; count of bases not matched to a gene: 13. This CDR3 has 16 residues. The CDR3 protein is CASSFEPQGVKGTQYF. Written as DNA, the CDR3 is TGTGCCAGCAGCTTCGAACCACAGGGGGTGAAAGGGACCCAGTACTTC.

The chain carries TRBV14 and TRBJ1-1; 7 positions agree with TRBD1. This CDR3 has 14 amino acids. Trimming cost V 0 bases and J 10 bases; bases outside gene matches: 8. CDR1 is SGHDN, CDR2 FVKESK, per germline. CDR3 amino acids: CASSQELGTAGAFF. CDR3 nucleotides: TGTGCCAGCAGCCAAGAATTGGGGACAGCAGGAGCTTTCTTT.

The gene calls are TRBV10-2 and TRBJ2-1; 12 positions agree with TRBD2. Germline V gives CDR1 WSHSY, CDR2 SAAADI. J was trimmed by 7 bases and V by 5 bases; bases with no gene match: 9. The CDR3 extends over 16 amino acids. The CDR3 reads CASSLTSGGPANEQFF. The CDR3 DNA is TGCGCCAGCAGTCTGACTAGCGGGGGCCCTGCGAATGAGCAGTTCTTC.

This clone was observed a single time. V is TRBV6-5 and J is TRBJ1-5; the D gene is possibly TRBD1 (6 bases). V was pared by 6 bases and J by 2 bases, with 14 bases between. CDR1 and CDR2 from the germline V gene are MNHEY and SVGAGI. This CDR3 has 15 residues. CDR3 sequence: CASRRAGARNQPQHF. DNA of the CDR3: TGTGCCAGCAGAAGGGCAGGGGCCCGCAATCAGCCCCAGCATTTT.

The chain uses TRBV2 and TRBJ1-1; 7 bases agree with TRBD1. V shed 7 bases, J shed 10 bases, and the junction held 12 bases outside the gene matches. This CDR3 has 13 amino acids. In germline, CDR1 is SNHLY, CDR2 FYNNEI. The CDR3 sequence is CASIVTGFLGAFF. The CDR3 DNA sequence: TGTGCCAGCATAGTGACAGGGTTCCTTGGAGCTTTCTTT.

The CDR3 spells CASSPGTSGAITDTQYF. The CDR3 DNA reads TGCGCCAGCAGCCCAGGGACTAGCGGGGCCATCACAGATACGCAGTATTTT. The chain recombines TRBV5-1 with TRBJ2-3; 13 nucleotides line up with TRBD2. CDR1 is SGHRS, CDR2 YFSETQ, per germline. The CDR3 contains 17 residues. The J segment lost 2 bases and the V segment lost 4 bases, leaving 7 bases of the junction unmatched.